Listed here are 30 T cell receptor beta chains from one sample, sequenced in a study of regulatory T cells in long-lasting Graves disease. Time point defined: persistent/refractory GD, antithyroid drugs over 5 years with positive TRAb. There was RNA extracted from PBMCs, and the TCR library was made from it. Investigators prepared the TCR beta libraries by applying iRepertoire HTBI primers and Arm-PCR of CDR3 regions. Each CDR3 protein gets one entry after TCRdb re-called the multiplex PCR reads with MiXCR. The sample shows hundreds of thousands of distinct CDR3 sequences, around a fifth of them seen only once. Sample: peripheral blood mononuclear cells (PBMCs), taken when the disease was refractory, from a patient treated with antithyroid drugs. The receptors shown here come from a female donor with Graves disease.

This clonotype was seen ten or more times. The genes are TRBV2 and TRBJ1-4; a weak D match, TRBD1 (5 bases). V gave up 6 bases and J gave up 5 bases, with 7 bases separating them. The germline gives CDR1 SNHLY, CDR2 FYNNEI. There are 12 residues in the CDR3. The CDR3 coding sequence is TGTGCCAGCAGCCGACAGAATGAAAAACTGTTTTTT. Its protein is CASSRQNEKLFF.

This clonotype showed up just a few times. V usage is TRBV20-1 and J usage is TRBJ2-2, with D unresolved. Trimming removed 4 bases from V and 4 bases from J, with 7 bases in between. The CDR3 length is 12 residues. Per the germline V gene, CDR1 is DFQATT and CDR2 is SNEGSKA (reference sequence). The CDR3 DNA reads TGCAGTGCTATAGGTGTCACCGGGGAGCTGTTTTTT. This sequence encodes CSAIGVTGELFF.

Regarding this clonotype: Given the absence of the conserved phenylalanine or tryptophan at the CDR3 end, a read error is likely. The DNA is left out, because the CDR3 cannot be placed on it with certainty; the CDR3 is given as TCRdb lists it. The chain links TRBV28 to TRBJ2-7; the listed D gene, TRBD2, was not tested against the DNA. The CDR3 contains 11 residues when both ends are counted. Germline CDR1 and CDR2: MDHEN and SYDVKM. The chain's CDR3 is CASSLGGKLAG.

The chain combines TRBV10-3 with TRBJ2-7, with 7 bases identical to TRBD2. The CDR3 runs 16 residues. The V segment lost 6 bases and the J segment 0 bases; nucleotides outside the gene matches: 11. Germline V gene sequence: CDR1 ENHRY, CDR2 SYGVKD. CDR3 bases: TGTGCCATCAGGAGGGCTAGCGGAAGTAGCTCCTACGAGCAGTACTTC. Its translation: CAIRRASGSSSYEQYF.

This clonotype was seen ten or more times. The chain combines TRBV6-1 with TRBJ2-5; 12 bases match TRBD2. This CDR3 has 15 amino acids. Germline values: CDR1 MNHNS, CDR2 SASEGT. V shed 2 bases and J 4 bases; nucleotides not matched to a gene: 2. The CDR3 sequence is CASSEWTSGTETQYF. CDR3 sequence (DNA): TGTGCCAGCAGTGAATGGACTAGCGGGACAGAGACCCAGTACTTC.

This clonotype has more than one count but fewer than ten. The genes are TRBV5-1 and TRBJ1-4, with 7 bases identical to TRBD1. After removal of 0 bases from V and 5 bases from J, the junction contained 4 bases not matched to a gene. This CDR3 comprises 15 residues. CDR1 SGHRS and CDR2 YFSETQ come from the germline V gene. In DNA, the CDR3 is TGCGCCAGCAGCTTGGCGGGGACAGAAAATGAAAAACTGTTTTTT. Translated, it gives CASSLAGTENEKLFF.

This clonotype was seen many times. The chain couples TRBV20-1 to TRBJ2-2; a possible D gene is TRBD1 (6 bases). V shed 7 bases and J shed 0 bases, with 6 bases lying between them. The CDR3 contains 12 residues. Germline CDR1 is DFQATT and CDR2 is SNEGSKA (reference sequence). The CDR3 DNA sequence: TGCAGTGGGACAGCGAACACCGGGGAGCTGTTTTTT. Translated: CSGTANTGELFF.

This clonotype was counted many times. The CDR3 nucleotides are TGTGCTAGTGGCACTCAGGGCGAGCAGTACTTC. Translating it yields CASGTQGEQYF. J is TRBJ2-7 and V is TRBV12-5, with a weak D call TRBD1 (5 bases). Germline CDR1 and CDR2: LGHNT and FRNRAP. This CDR3 is built from 11 residues. Trimming shortened V by 6 bases and J by 6 bases, and 9 bases separated the two germline ends. Looking up the rest from reference TRBV12-5 and TRBJ2-7 gives the full variable domain: DARVTQTPRHKVTEMGQEVTMRCQPILGHNTVFWYRQTMMQGLELLAYFRNRAPLDDSGMPKDRFSAEMPDATLATLKIQPSEPRDSAVYFCASGTQGEQYFGPGTRLTVT.

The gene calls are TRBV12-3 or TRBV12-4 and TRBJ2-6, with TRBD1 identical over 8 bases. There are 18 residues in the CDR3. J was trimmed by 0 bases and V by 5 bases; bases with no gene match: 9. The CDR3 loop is CASSPRTGQSSGANVLTF. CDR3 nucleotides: TGTGCCAGCAGTCCCCGGACAGGGCAGAGCTCTGGGGCCAACGTCCTGACTTTC.

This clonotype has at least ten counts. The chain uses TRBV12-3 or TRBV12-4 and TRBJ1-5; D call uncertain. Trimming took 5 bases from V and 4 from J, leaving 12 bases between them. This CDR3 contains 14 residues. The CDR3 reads CASSRRQENQPQHF. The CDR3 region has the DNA TGTGCCAGCAGTCGCCGGCAGGAGAATCAGCCCCAGCATTTT.

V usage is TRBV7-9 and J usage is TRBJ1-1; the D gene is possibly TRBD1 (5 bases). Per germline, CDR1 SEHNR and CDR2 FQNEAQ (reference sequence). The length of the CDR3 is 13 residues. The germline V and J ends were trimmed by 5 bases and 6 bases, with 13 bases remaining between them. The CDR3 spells CASSNPGMSEAFF. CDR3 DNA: TGTGCCAGCAGCAATCCAGGGATGTCTGAAGCTTTCTTT.

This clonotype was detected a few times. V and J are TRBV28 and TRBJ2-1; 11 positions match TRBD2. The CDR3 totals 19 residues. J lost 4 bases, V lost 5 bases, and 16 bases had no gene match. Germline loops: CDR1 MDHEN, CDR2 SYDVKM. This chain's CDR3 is CASSTRDSPGLAAYNEQFF. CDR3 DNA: TGTGCCAGCAGTACCCGGGACAGTCCGGGACTAGCGGCATACAATGAGCAGTTCTTC. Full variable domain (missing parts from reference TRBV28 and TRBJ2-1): DVKVTQSSRYLVKRTGEKVFLECVQDMDHENMFWYRQDPGLGLRLIYFSYDVKMKEKGDIPEGYSVSREKKERFSLILESASTNQTSMYLCASSTRDSPGLAAYNEQFFGPGTRLTVL.

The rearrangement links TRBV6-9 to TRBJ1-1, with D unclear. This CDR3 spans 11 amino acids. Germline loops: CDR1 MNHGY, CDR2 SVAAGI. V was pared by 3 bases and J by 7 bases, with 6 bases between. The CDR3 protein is CASSYIYEAFF. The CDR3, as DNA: TGTGCCAGCAGTTACATTTATGAAGCTTTCTTT.

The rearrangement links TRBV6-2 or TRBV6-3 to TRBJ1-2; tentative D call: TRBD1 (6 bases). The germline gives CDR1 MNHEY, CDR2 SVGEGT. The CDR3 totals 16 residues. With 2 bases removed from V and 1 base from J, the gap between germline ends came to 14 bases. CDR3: CASSYLSGAVNYGYTF. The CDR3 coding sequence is TGTGCCAGCAGTTACCTTTCAGGGGCGGTTAACTATGGCTACACCTTC.

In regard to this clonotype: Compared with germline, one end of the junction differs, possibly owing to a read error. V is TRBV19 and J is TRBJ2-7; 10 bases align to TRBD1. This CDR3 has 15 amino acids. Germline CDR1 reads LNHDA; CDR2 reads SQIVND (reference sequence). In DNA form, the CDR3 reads TGTACCAGTAGCATAGGACAGGGGGGAGTGTACGAGCAGTACTTC. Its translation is CTSSIGQGGVYEQYF.

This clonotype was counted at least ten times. The CDR3 DNA is TGTGCCAGCAGCTACAGGGCTGGGGCCAACGTCCTGACTTTC. Its translation: CASSYRAGANVLTF. This chain joins TRBV6-2 or TRBV6-3 and TRBJ2-6; maybe TRBD1 (6 bases). V lost 6 bases, J lost 2 bases, and 8 bases lay in between. From germline, CDR1 is MNHEY and CDR2 SVGEGT. This CDR3 comprises 14 residues.

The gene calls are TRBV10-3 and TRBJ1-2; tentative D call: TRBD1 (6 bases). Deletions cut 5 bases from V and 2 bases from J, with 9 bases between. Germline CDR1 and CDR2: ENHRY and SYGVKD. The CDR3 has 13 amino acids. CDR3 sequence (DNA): TGTGCCATCAGTCAGGACAGCAACTATGGCTACACCTTC. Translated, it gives CAISQDSNYGYTF.

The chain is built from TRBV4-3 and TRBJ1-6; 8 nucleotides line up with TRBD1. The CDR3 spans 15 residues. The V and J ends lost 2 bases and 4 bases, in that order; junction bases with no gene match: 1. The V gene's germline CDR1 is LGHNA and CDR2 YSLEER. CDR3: CASSQTGGYNSPLHF. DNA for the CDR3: TGCGCCAGCAGCCAAACAGGGGGGTATAATTCACCCCTCCACTTT.

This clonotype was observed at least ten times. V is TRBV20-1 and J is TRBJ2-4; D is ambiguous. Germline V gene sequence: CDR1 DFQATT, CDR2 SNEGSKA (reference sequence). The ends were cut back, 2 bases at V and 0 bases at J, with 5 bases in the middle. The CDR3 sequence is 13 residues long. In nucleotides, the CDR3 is TGCAGTGCTAGACGACTAGCCAAAAACATTCAGTACTTC. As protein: CSARRLAKNIQYF.

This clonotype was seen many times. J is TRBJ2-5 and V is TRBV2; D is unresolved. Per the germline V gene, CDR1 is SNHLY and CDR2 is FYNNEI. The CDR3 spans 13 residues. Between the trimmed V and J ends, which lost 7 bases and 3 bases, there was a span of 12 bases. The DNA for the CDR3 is TGTGCCAGCATGGTTCGGCCAGAAGAGACCCAGTACTTC. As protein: CASMVRPEETQYF.

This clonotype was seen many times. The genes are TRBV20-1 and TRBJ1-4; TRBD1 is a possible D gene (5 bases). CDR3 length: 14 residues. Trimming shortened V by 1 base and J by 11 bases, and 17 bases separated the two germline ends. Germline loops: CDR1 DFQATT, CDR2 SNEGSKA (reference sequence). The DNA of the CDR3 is TGCAGTGCTAGAGTGCGGTCAGGGTGGGGGAAACTGTTTTTT. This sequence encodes CSARVRSGWGKLFF.

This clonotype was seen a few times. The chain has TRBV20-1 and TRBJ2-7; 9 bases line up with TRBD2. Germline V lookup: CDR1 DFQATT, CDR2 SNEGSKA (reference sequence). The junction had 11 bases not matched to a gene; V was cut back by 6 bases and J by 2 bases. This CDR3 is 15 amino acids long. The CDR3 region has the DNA TGCAGTGCCAACCTAGCGGGGAGCCCCACCTACGAGCAGTACTTC. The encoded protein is CSANLAGSPTYEQYF.

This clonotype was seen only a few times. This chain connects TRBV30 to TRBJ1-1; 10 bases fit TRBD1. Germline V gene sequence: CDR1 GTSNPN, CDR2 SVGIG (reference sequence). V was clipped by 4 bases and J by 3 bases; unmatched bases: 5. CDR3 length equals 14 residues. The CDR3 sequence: CAWTTGTGDTEAFF. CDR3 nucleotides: TGTGCCTGGACGACCGGGACAGGGGACACTGAAGCTTTCTTT.

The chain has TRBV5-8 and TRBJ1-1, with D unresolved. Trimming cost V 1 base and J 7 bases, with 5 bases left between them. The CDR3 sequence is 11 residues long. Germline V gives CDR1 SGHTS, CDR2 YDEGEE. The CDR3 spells CASSLTDEAFF. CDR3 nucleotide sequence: TGTGCCAGCAGCTTGACAGATGAAGCTTTCTTT.

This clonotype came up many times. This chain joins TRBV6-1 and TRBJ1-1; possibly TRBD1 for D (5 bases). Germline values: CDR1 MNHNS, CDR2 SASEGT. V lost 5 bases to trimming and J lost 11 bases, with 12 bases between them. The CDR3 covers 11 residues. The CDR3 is CASSHRHSAFF. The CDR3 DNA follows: TGTGCCAGCAGTCACAGGCACTCGGCTTTCTTT.

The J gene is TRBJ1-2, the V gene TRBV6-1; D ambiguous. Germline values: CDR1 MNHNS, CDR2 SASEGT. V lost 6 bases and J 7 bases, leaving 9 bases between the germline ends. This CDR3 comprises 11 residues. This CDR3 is CASSGGFGYTF. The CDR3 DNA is TGTGCCAGCAGCGGAGGATTTGGCTACACCTTC.

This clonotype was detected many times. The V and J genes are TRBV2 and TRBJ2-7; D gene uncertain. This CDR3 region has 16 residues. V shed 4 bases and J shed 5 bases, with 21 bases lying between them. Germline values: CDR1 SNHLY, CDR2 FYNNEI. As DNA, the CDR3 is TGTGCCAGCAGTGGTCCACCCGGTCGCCCCGACGACGAGCAGTACTTC. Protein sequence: CASSGPPGRPDDEQYF.

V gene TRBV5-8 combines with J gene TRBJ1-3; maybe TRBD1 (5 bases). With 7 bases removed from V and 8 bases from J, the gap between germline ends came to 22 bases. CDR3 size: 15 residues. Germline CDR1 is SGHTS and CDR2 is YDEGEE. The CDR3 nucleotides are TGTGCCAGCGGATCCGGGACCCTCCTCGGTTACACCATATATTTT. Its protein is CASGSGTLLGYTIYF.

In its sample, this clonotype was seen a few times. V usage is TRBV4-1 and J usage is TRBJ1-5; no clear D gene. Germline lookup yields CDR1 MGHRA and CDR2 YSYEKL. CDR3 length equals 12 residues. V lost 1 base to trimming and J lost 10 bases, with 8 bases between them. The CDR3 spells CASSQVGQPQHF. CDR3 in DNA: TGCGCCAGCAGCCAAGTGGGCCAACCCCAGCATTTT.

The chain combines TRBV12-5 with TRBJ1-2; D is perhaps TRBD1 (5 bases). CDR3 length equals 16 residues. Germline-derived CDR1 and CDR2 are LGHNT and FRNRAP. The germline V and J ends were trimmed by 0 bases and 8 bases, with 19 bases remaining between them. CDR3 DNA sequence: TGTGCTAGTGGTTTGGTATCGGGACGGCTAGGACGGGGCTACACCTTC. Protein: CASGLVSGRLGRGYTF.